This TCR beta chain was recorded in a study of blood T cell repertoires in COVID-19. Study-wide context: There were acute and convalescent COVID-19 samples, and they came from the United States, Italy and Spain.

The assay was immunoSEQ multiplex PCR, and TCRdb's table has in-frame clones only and misses some. The sample has about 160,000 clones, 80% to 90% seen once. The CDR3 spans 18 residues. Germline values: CDR1 MRHNA, CDR2 SNTAGT. V lost 5 bases, J lost 0 bases, and 20 bases lay in between. Sample: peripheral blood. The chain recombines TRBV6-4 with TRBJ1-5; TRBD1 is a possible D gene (5 bases). The clonotype comes from a woman between 65 and 79 years old with COVID-19, enrolled during active disease. In DNA, the CDR3 is TGTGCCAGCAGTAACCGTAACCCGACAGAATATAGCAATCAGCCCCAGCATTTT. This codes for CASSNRNPTEYSNQPQHF.